Only a few counts were recorded for the clone carrying this T cell receptor (beta chain). Its antigen is unknown. These data originate in a study of blood T cells in healthy people across ages. Study findings and constraints: The lack of PBMC sorting stopped any conclusive naive versus antigen-experienced comparison.

V dropped 5 bases and J dropped 3; count of bases not matched to a gene: 13. Germline CDR1 and CDR2: SEHNR and FQNEAQ (reference sequence). The CDR3 totals 16 residues. The amount of total RNA extracted per sample was at least 5 micrograms. A J-beta primer mix and a sample-barcoded 5' primer were used in a second PCR of about 6 to 12 cycles. TCRdb passed the 5' RACE reads through MiXCR, listing each CDR3 protein once. This repertoire shows roughly 1,100,000 distinct CDR3 sequences, around 25% found once; its top ten account for approximately 0.79%. These sequences were also reported in another study, on T cells of mothers and their children. That publication notes: Not a single persistent microchimeric T cell clone was detected.

Material: blood. The sequence was obtained from a girl aged 2 to 10 in good health. The chain employs TRBV7-9 and TRBJ2-7; 7 bases align to TRBD1. The CDR3 DNA sequence: TGTGCCAGCAGCCCACCCCGACAGGGATCAGACTACGAGCAGTACTTC. Amino acids: CASSPPRQGSDYEQYF.